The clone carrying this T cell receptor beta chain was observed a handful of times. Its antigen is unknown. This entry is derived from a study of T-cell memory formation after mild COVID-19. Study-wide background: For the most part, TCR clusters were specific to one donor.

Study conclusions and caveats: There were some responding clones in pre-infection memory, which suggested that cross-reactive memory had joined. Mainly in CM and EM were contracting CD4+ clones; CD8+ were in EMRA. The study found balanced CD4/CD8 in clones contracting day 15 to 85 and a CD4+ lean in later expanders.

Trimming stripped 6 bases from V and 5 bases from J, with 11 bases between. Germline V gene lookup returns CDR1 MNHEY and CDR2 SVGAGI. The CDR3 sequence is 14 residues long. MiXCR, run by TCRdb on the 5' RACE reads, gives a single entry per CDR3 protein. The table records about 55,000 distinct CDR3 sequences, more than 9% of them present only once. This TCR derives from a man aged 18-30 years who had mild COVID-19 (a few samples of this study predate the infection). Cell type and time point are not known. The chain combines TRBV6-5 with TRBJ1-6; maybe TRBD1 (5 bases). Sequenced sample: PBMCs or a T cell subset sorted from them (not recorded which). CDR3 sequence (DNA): TGTGCCAGCAGACCGGGACGGGATAATTCACCCCTCCACTTT. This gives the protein CASRPGRDNSPLHF.